This T cell receptor beta chain was profiled in a study of CD8+CD57+ T cells in acquired aplastic anemia. In patients chosen for sequencing, flow cytometry had shown CD8+CD57+ cell expansion. This clonotype appeared a single time. Genomic DNA constituted the template upon which TCR beta VDJ and CDR3 profiling was performed. TCRdb re-called the reads with MiXCR, one entry per CDR3 protein. The repertoire has some 180,000 distinct CDR3 sequences, roughly 63% of them found once; the top ten carry 42%. The J segment lost 9 bases and the V segment lost 10 bases, leaving 15 bases of the junction unmatched. CDR1 is ENHRY and CDR2 is SYGVKD in the germline V gene. This CDR3 region has 15 residues.

The V gene is TRBV10-3, the J gene TRBJ1-6; 7 bases fit TRBD1. Sequencing was carried out using sorted CD4+, CD8+, or CD8+CD57+ T cells (not recorded which) from PBMCs. The sequence was obtained from a human donor with aplastic anemia. Written as DNA, the CDR3 is TGTGCCAGCAGCCCCCGACAGGGATGGATTTCACCCCTCCACTTT. This sequence encodes CASSPRQGWISPLHF.